This TCR beta chain was recorded in a study of T cells in localized non-small cell lung cancer. Overall study findings and caveats: Adjacent lung tissue had a median 57 of the top 100 clones found in the tumor. Compared with tumor, uninvolved adjacent lung displayed greater T cell clonality, ranking highest overall.

This clone is a singleton in its sample. Its antigen is as yet unknown. The CDR3 runs to 15 residues. Trimming removed 3 bases from V and 1 base from J; junction bases left unmatched: 1. Germline CDR1 is MNHEY and CDR2 is SVGAGI. Assay: immunoSEQ multiplex PCR; the TCRdb copy retains only in-frame clones and omits some. This table holds 70,000 or so clones, around 85% found once. The chain couples TRBV6-5 to TRBJ2-2; 8 bases are a match to TRBD1. Specimen: peripheral blood, collected before any cancer treatment. The receptor's source is a female donor over 55 with stage I lung adenocarcinoma. The CDR3 loop reads CASSYGQGNTGELFF. Here the CDR3 DNA reads TGTGCCAGCAGTTATGGACAGGGGAACACCGGGGAGCTGTTTTTT.